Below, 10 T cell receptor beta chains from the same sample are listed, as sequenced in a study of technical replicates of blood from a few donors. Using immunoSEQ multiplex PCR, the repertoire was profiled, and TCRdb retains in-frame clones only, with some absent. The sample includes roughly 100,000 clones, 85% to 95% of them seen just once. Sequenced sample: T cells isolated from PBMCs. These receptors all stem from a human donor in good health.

CDR3 nucleotide sequence: TGTGCCAGTCAGGGACTAGCGGGAAGCAATGAGCAGTTCTTC. Translation: CASQGLAGSNEQFF. V is TRBV28 and J is TRBJ2-1, with 13 bases fitting TRBD2. Germline V gene sequence: CDR1 MDHEN, CDR2 SYDVKM. This CDR3 contains 14 residues. Trimming removed 9 bases from V and 6 bases from J; junction bases left unmatched: 5. The complete variable domain, with remaining parts taken from reference TRBV28 and TRBJ2-1, reads DVKVTQSSRYLVKRTGEKVFLECVQDMDHENMFWYRQDPGLGLRLIYFSYDVKMKEKGDIPEGYSVSREKKERFSLILESASTNQTSMYLCASQGLAGSNEQFFGPGTRLTVL.

CDR3 nucleotides: TGTGCCAGCAGCTCCACCGGACAGCAGCTTGAAGCTTTCTTT. This translates into CASSSTGQQLEAFF. The V call is TRBV11-2, the J call TRBJ1-1, with a possible D match to TRBD1 (6 bases). The germline gives CDR1 SGHAT, CDR2 FQNNGV. This CDR3 region has 14 residues. The germline V and J ends were trimmed by 4 bases and 7 bases, with 16 bases remaining between them.

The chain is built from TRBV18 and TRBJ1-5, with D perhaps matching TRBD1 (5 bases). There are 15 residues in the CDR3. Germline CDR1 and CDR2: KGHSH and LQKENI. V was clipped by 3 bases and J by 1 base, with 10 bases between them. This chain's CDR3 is CASSPPGMSNQPQHF. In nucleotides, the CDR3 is TGTGCCAGCTCACCTCCAGGGATGAGCAATCAGCCCCAGCATTTT.

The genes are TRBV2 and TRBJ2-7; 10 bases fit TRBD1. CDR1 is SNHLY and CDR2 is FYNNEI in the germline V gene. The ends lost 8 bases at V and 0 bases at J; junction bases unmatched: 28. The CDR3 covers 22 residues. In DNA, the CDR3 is TGTGCCAGCCCGAGGATACTAAAGACAGGGGGCTTGATAGCGGGTGACTCCTACGAGCAGTACTTC. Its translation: CASPRILKTGGLIAGDSYEQYF.

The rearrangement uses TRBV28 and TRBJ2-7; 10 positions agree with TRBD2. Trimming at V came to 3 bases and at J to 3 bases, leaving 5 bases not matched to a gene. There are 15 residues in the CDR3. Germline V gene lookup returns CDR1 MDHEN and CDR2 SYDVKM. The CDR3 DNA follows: TGTGCCAGCAGTTTTGATAGCGGGGGGAACTACGAGCAGTACTTC. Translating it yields CASSFDSGGNYEQYF.

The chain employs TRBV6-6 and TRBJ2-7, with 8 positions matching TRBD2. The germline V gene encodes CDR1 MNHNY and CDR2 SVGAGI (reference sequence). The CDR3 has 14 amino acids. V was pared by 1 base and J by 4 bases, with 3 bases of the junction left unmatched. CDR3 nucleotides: TGTGCCAGCAGTTACTTCGGGACTAGTTACGAGCAGTACTTC. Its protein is CASSYFGTSYEQYF.

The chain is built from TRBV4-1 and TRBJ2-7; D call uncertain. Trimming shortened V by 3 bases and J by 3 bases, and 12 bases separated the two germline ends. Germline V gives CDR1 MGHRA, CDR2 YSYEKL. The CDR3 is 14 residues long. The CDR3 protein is CASSQEEALYEQYF. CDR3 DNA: TGCGCCAGCAGCCAGGAAGAGGCCCTCTACGAGCAGTACTTC.

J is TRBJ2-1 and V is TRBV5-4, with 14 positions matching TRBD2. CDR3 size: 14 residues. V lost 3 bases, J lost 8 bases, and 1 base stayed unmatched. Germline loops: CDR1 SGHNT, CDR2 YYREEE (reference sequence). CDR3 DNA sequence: TGTGCCAGCAGCTCGGGACTAGCGGGAGATGAGCAGTTCTTC. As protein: CASSSGLAGDEQFF.

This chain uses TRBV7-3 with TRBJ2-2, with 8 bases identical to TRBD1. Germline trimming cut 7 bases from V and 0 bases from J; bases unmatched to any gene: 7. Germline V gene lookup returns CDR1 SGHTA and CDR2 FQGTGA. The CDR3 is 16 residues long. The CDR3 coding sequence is TGTGCCAGCAACATTGGGACAGGTCCGAACACCGGGGAGCTGTTTTTT. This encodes CASNIGTGPNTGELFF.

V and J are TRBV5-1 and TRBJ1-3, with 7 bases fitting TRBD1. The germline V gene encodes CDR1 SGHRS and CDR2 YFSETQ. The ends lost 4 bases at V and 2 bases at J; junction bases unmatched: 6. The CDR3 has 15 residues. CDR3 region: CASSPIGTAGNTIYF. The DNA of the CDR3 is TGCGCCAGCAGCCCGATTGGGACAGCTGGAAACACCATATATTTT.